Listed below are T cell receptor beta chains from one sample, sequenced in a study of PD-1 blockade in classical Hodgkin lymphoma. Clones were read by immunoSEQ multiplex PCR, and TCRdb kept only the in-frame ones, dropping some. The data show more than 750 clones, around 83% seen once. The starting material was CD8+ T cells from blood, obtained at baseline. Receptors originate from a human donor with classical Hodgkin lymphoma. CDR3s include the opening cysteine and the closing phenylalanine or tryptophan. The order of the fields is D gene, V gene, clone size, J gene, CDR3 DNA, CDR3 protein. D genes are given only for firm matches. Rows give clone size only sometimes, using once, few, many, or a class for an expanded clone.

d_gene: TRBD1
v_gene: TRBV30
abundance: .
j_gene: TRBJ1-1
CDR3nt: TGTGCCTGGAGTGATGGGACAGGGAATATGGTGGCTTTCTTT
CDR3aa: CAWSDGTGNMVAFF

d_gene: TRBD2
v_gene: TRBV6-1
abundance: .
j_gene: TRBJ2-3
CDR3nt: TGTGCCAGCAGTGTTGAGCGGGGAGGCACAGATACGCAGTATTTT
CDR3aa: CASSVERGGTDTQYF

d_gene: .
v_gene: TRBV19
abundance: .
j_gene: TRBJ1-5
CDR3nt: TGTGCCAGTCTAGGTGGGTACAATCAGCCCCAGCATTTT
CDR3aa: CASLGGYNQPQHF

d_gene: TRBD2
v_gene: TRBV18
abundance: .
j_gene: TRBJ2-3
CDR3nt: TGTGCCAGCTCAAGCACTAGCGGGGTGAGCACAGATACGCAGTATTTT
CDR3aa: CASSSTSGVSTDTQYF

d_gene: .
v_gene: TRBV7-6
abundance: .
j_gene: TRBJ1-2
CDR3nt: TGTGCCAGCACTCGAAAGACCTATGGCTACACCTTC
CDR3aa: CASTRKTYGYTF

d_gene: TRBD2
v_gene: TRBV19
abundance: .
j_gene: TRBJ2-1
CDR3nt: TGTGCCAGTAGTATGACTAGCGGGAGTTACCGCCACAATGAGCAGTTCTTC
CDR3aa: CASSMTSGSYRHNEQFF

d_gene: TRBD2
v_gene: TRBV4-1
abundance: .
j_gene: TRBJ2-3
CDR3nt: TGCGCCAGCAGCCAAGAGCTAGCGGGTATAACAGATACGCAGTATTTT
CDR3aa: CASSQELAGITDTQYF

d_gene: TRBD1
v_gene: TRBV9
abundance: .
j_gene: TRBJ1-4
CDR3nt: TGTGCCAGCAGCGAAGACAGGGGCACAGGGTGGGGAAAACTGTTTTTT
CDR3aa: CASSEDRGTGWGKLFF

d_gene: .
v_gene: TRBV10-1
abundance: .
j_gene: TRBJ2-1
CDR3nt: TGCGCCAGCAGTGAACTCACGAATGAGCAGTTCTTC
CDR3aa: CASSELTNEQFF

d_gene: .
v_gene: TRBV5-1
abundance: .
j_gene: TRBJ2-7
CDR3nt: TGCGCCAGCAGCTTGGGTACGGGAACCTACGAGCAGTACTTC
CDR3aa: CASSLGTGTYEQYF

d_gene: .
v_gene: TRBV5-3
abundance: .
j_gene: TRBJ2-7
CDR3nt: TGTGCCAGAAGCTCGAGCCTATGCGAGCAGTACTTC
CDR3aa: CARSSSLCEQYF

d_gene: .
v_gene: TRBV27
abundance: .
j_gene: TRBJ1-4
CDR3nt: TGTGCCAGCAGTTTATCGACGGGTTTCGAAAAACTGTTTTTT
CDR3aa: CASSLSTGFEKLFF

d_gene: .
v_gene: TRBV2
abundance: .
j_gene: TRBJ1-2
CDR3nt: TGTGCCAGTAATGAGGTAGATGCAGGAAGCTATGGCTACACCTTC
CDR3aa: CASNEVDAGSYGYTF

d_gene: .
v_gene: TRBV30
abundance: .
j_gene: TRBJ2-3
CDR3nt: TGTGCCTGGAGTGTAGGAGCGGGCGCTAGCACAGATACGCAGTATTTT
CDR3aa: CAWSVGAGASTDTQYF

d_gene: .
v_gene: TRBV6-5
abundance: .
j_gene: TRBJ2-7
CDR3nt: TGTGCCAGCAGTTTCAGGGAATCCTCCTACGAGCAGTACTTC
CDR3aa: CASSFRESSYEQYF

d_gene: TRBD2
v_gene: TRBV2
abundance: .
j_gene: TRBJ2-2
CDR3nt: TGTGCCAGCATTCCCCCGGCTAGCGGGGGAACCGGGGAGCTGTTTTTT
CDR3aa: CASIPPASGGTGELFF

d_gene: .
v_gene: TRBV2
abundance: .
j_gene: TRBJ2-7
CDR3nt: TGTGCCAGCCGGGACACGGGTCACGAGCAGTACTTC
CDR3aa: CASRDTGHEQYF

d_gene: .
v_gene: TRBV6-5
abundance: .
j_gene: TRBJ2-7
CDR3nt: TGTGCCAGCAGTCCCTTTCCCTCCATCCCCTACGAGCAGTACTTC
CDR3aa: CASSPFPSIPYEQYF

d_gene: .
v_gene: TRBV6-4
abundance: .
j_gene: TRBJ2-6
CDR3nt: TGTGCCAGCAGTCAACGGTGCTCACGACAAAGTCGGGCCAACGTCCTGACTTTC
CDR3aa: CASSQRCSRQSRANVLTF

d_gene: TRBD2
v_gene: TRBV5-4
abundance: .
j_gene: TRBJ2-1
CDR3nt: TGTGCCAGCAGCTTGGCCAGGGACTACTACTACAATGAGCAGTTCTTC
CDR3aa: CASSLARDYYYNEQFF

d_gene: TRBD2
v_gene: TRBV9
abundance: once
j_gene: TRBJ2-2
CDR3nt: TGTGCCAGCAGCCCCCAGGGACTAGCGGGAACCGGGGAGCTGTTTTTT
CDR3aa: CASSPQGLAGTGELFF

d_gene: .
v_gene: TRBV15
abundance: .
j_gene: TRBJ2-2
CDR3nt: TGTGCCACCAGCCCCCTTAAGGGGCTAAACACCGGGGAGCTGTTTTTT
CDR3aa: CATSPLKGLNTGELFF

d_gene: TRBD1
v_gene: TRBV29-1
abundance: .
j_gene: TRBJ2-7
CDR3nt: TGCAGCGTCCTCAATTGGACAGGGACCTACGAGCAGTACTTC
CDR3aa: CSVLNWTGTYEQYF

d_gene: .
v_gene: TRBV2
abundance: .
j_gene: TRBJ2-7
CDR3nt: TGTGCCAGCACCCTAGACGGGACGGGCGGAGGCGAGCAGTACTTC
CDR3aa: CASTLDGTGGGEQYF

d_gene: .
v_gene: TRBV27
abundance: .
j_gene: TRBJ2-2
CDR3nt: TGTGCCAGCAGTTCTCCCGGGGAGCTGTTTTTT
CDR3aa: CASSSPGELFF

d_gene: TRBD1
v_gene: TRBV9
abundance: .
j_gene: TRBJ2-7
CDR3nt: TGTGCCAGCAGCGCCGCAGGGGGCGAGCAGTACTTC
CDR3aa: CASSAAGGEQYF

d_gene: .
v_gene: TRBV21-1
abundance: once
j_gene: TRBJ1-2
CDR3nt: TGTGCCAGCAGTGTGGGTTTATACAGAAAGACCTATGGCTACACCTTC
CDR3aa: CASSVGLYRKTYGYTF

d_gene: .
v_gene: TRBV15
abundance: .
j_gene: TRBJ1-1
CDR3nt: TGTGCCACCAGCGCCTGGGCGACTGAAGCTTTCTTT
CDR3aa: CATSAWATEAFF

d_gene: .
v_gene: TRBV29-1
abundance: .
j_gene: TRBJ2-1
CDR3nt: TGCAGCGTTGAAGCGGGTATGCATATTGGGAATGAGCAGTTCTTC
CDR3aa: CSVEAGMHIGNEQFF

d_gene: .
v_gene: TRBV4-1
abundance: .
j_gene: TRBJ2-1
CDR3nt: TGCGCCAGCAGCCAAGCGGGGGATGAGCAGTTCTTC
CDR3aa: CASSQAGDEQFF

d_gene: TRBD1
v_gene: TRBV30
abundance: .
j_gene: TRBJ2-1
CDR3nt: TGTGCCTGGAGTGTACTAGGACAGGGTAATGAGCAGTTCTTC
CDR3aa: CAWSVLGQGNEQFF

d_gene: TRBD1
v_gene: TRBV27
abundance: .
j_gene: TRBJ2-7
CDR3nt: TGTGCCAGCAGACTGACAGGGGACCAATACGAGCAGTACTTC
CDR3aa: CASRLTGDQYEQYF

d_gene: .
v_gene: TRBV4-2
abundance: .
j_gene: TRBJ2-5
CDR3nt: TGTGCCAGCAGCCAGCCGGGACTCCCCAGAAGTGAGACCCAGTACTTC
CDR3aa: CASSQPGLPRSETQYF

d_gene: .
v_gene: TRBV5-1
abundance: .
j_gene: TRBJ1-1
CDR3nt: TGCGCCAGCAGCTTAACATCCACTGAAGCTTTCTTT
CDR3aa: CASSLTSTEAFF

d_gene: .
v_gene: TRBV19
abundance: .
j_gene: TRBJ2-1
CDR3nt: TGTGCCAGTAGTATTGCCGGTTACAATGAGCAGTTCTTC
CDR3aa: CASSIAGYNEQFF

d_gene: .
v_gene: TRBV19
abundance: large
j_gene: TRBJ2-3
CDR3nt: TGTGCCAGTAGCATAGGCACAGATACGCAGTATTTT
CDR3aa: CASSIGTDTQYF

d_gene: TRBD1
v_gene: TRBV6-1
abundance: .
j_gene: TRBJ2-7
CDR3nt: TGTGCCACCATACCACAGACAGGGTCTTCCTACGAGCAGTACTTC
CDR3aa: CATIPQTGSSYEQYF

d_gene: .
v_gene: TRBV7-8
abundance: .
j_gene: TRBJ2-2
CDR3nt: TGTGCCAGCAGCTTAGCGATAAACCTTTTGACAGATCCGAACACCGGGGAGCTGTTTTTT
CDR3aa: CASSLAINLLTDPNTGELFF

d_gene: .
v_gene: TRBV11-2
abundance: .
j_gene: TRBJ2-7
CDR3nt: TGTGCCAGCAGCTTAGGTACACTCTACGAGCAGTACTTC
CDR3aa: CASSLGTLYEQYF

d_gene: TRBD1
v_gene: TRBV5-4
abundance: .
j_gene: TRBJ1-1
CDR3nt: TGTGCCAGCAGCCTAGGGGGGACAGGGGAAGCTTTCTTT
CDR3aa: CASSLGGTGEAFF

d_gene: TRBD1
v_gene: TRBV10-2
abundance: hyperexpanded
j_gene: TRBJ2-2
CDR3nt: TGCGCCAGCAGGCCACTGACAGGGGGGGACGGGGAGCTGTTTTTT
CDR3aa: CASRPLTGGDGELFF

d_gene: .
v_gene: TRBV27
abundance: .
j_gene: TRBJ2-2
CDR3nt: TGTGCCAGCAGTTTATACCGAACCGGGGAGCTGTTTTTT
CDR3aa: CASSLYRTGELFF

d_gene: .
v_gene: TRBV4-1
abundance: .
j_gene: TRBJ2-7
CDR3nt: TGCGCCAGCAGCCAACTCGAGGGCTTCTACGAGCAGTACTTC
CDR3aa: CASSQLEGFYEQYF

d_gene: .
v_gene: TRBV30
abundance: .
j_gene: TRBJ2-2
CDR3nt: TGTGCCTGGAGTGTCTCACCCCACACCGGGGAGCTGTTTTTT
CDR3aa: CAWSVSPHTGELFF

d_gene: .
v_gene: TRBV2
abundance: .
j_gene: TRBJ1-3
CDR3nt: TGTGCCAGCAGTGAAGCTGGGGGCGGAGTGAACACCATATATTTT
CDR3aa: CASSEAGGGVNTIYF

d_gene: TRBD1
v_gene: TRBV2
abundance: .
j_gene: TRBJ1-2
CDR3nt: TGTGCCAGCAGTTCGGACAGGGGGCCCCATGGCTACACCTTC
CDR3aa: CASSSDRGPHGYTF

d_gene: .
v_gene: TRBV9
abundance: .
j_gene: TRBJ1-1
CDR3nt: TGTGCCAGCAGCGCATATCCGGGACAACCTGAAGCTTTCTTT
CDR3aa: CASSAYPGQPEAFF

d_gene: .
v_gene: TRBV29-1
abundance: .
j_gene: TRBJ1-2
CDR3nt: TGCAGCGTTCCAGGGATCGACTATGGCTACACCTTC
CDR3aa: CSVPGIDYGYTF

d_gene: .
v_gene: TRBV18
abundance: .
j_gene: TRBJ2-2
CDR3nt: TGTGCCAGCTCACCAGAACAGGACCCCGCCGGGGAGCTGTTTTTT
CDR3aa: CASSPEQDPAGELFF

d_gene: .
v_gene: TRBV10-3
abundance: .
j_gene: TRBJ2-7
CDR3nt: TGTGCCATCAGCGCGGACAGTGCTTCCTACGAGCAGTACTTC
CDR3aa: CAISADSASYEQYF

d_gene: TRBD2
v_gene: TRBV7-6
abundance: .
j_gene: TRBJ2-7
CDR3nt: TGTGCCAGCAGCTTAGGACTAGCGGGGTCGGGGGCGTACGAGCAGTACTTC
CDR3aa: CASSLGLAGSGAYEQYF